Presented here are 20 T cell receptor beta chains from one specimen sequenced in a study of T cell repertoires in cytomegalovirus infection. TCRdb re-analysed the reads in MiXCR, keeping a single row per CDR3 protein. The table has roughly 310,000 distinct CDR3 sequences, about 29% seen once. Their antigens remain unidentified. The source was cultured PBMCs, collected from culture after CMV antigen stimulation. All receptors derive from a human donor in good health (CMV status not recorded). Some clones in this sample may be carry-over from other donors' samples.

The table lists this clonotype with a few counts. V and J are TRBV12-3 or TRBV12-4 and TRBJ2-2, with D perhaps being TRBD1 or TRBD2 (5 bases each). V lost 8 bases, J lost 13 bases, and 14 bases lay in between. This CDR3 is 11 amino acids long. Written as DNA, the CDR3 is TGTGCCAGCGGGACCGAGGGGTCGCTGTTTTTT. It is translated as CASGTEGSLFF.

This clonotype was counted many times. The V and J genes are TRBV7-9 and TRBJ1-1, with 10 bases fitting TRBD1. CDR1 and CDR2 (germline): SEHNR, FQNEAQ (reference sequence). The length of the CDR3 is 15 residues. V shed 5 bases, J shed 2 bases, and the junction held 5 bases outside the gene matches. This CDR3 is CASSRQGAINTEAFF. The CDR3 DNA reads TGTGCCAGCAGCAGACAGGGGGCCATAAACACTGAAGCTTTCTTT.

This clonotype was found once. The CDR3 sequence is CSASRQTFYNEQFF. The DNA of the CDR3 is TGCAGTGCTAGTCGGCAGACCTTCTACAATGAGCAGTTCTTC. The chain employs TRBV20-1 and TRBJ2-1; D remains ambiguous. V lost 3 bases, J lost 3 bases, and 12 bases lay in between. The CDR3 contains 14 residues. Germline V gives CDR1 DFQATT, CDR2 SNEGSKA (reference sequence).

This CDR3 is CASSRVLLATYNEQFF. The CDR3 DNA reads as TGTGCCAGCAGCAGGGTCCTTCTAGCGACTTACAATGAGCAGTTCTTC. The J gene is TRBJ2-1, the V gene TRBV12-3 or TRBV12-4; D may be TRBD2 (6 bases). The CDR3 totals 16 residues. Trimming stripped 6 bases from V and 4 bases from J, with 19 bases between.

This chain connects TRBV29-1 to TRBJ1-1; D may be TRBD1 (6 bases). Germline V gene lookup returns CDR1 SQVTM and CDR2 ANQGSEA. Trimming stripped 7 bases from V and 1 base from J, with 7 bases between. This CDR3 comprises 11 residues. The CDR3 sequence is CSGTANTEAFF. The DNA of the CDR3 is TGCAGCGGGACAGCGAACACTGAAGCTTTCTTT.

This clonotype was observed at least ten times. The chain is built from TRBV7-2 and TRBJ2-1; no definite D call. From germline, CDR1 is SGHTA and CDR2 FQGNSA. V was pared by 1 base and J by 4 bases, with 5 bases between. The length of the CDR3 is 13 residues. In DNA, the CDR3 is TGTGCCAGCAGCTTAGACGGATACAATGAGCAGTTCTTC. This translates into CASSLDGYNEQFF.

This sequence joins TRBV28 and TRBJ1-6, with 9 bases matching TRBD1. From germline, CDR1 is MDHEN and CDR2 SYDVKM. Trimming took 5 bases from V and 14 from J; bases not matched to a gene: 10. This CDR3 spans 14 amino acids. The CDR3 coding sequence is TGTGCCAGCAGTGCGACAGGGGGTTATTCGGCCCTCCACTTT. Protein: CASSATGGYSALHF.

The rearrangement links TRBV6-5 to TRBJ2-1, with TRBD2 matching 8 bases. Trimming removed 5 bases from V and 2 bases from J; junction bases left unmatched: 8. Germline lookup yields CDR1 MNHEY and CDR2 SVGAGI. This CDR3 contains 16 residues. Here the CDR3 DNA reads TGTGCCAGCAGTACCGGACTAGCTTCCCCCTACAATGAGCAGTTCTTC. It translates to CASSTGLASPYNEQFF.

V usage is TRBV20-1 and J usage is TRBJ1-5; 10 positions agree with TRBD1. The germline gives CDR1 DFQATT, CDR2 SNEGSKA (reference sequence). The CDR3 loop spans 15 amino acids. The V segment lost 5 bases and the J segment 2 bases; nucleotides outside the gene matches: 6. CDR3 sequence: CSAARDRGGNQPQHF. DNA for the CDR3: TGCAGTGCTGCCCGGGACAGGGGCGGCAATCAGCCCCAGCATTTT.

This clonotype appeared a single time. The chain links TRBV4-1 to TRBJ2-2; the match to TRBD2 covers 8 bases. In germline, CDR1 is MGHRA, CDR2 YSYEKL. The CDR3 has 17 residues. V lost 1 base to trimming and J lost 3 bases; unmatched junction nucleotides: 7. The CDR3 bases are TGCGCCAGCAGCCAAGGCCAAACTAGCGGAGACACCGGGGAGCTGTTTTTT. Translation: CASSQGQTSGDTGELFF.

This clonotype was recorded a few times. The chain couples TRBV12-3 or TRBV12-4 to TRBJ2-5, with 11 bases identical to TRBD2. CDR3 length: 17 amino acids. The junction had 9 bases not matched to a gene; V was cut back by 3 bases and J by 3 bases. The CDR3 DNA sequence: TGTGCCAGCAGTTTGGCGGGGACTAGCGGAGGCAAAGAGACCCAGTACTTC. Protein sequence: CASSLAGTSGGKETQYF.

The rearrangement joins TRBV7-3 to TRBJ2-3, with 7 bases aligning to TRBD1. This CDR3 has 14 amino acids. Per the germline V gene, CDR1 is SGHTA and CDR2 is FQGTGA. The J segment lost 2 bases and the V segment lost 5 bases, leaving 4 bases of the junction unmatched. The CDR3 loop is CASSPGQVTDTQYF. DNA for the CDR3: TGTGCCAGCAGCCCTGGACAGGTCACAGATACGCAGTATTTT.

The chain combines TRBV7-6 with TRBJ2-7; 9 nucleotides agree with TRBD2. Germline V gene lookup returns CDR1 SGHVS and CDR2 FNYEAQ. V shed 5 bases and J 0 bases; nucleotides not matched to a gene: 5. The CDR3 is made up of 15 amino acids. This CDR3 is CASSPIAGDSYEQYF. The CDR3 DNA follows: TGTGCCAGCAGCCCGATAGCGGGGGACTCCTACGAGCAGTACTTC.

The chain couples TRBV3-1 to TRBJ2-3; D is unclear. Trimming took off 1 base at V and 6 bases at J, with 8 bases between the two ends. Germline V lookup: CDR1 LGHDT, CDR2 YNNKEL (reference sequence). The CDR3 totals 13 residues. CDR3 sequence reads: CASSQALLDTQYF. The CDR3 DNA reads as TGTGCCAGCAGCCAAGCCCTCTTGGATACGCAGTATTTT.

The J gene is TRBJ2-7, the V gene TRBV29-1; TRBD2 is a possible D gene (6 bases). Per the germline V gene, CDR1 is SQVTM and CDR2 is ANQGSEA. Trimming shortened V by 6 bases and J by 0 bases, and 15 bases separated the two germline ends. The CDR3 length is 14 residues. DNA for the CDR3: TGCAGCGTCTTCCTCGGGAGCCACTCCTACGAGCAGTACTTC. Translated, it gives CSVFLGSHSYEQYF.

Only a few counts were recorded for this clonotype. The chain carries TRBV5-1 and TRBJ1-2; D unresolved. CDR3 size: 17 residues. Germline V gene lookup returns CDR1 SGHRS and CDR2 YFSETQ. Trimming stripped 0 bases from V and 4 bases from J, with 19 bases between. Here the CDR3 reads CASSLVAEGRKTYGYTF. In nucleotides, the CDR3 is TGCGCCAGCAGCTTGGTAGCCGAGGGAAGAAAAACCTATGGCTACACCTTC. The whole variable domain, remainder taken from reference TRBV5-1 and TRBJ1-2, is KAGVTQTPRYLIKTRGQQVTLSCSPISGHRSVSWYQQTPGQGLQFLFEYFSETQRNKGNFPGRFSGRQFSNSRSEMNVSTLELGDSALYLCASSLVAEGRKTYGYTFGSGTRLTVV.

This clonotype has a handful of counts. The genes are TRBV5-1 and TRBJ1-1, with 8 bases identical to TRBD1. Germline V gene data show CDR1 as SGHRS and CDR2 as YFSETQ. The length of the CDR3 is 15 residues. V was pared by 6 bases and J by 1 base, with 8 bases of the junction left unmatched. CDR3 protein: CASNLRTGSNTEAFF. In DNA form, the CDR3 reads TGCGCCAGCAACCTACGGACAGGGTCGAACACTGAAGCTTTCTTT.

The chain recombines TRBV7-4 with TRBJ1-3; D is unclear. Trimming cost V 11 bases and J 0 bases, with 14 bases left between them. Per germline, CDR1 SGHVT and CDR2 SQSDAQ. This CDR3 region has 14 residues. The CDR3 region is CALHSPSSGNTIYF. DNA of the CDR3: TGTGCCCTCCATAGTCCGTCCTCTGGAAACACCATATATTTT. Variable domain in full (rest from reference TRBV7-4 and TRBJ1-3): GAGVSQSPRYKVAKRGRDVALRCDSISGHVTLYWYRQTLGQGSEVLTYSQSDAQRDKSGRPSGRFSAERPERSVSTLKIQRTEQGDSAVYLCALHSPSSGNTIYFGEGSWLTVV.

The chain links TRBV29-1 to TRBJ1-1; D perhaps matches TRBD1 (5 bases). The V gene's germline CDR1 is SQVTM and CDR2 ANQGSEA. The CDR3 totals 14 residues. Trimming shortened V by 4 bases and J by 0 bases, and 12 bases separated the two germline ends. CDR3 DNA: TGCAGCGTTGGGCGGACAAGGATGAACACTGAAGCTTTCTTT. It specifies CSVGRTRMNTEAFF.

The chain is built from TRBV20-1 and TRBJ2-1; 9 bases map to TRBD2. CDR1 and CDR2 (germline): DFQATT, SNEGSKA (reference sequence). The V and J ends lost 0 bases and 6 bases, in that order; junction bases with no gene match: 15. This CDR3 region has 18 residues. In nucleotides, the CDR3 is TGCAGTGCTAGAGATTGGGGGCAAGGTAGCGGGAGCCCCAATGAGCAGTTCTTC. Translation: CSARDWGQGSGSPNEQFF.